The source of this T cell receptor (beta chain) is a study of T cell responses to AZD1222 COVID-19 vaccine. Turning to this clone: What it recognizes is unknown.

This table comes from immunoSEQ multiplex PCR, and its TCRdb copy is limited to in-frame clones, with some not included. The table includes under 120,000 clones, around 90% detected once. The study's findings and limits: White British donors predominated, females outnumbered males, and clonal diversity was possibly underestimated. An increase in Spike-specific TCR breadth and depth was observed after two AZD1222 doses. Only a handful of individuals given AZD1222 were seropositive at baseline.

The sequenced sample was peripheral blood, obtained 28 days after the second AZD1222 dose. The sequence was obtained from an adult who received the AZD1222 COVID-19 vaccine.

The chain's CDR3 is CASSYGPSGVLAKNIQYF. DNA of the CDR3: TGTGCCAGCAGTTACGGGCCTAGCGGGGTTCTAGCCAAAAACATTCAGTACTTC. This chain links TRBV6-2 or TRBV6-3 with TRBJ2-4, with 9 bases fitting TRBD2. With V trimmed by 2 bases and J by 0 bases, 8 bases remained unmatched. CDR1 MNHEY and CDR2 SVGEGT come from the germline V gene. CDR3 length: 18 amino acids.